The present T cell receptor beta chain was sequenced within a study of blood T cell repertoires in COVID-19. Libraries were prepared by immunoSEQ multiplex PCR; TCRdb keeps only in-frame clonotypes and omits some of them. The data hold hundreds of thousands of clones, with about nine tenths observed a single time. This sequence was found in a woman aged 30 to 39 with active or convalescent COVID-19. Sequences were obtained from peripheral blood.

This CDR3 is CASSIAPLTGRQETQYF. DNA for the CDR3: TGTGCCAGTAGTATTGCACCCCTGACAGGGAGGCAAGAGACCCAGTACTTC. The chain joins TRBV19 to TRBJ2-5, with a weak D call TRBD1 (7 bases). Trimming left V 3 bases short and J 2 bases short, with 19 bases between. Germline-derived CDR1 and CDR2 are LNHDA and SQIVND (reference sequence). This CDR3 has 17 residues.